The present TCR beta chain was sequenced within a study of T cell changes during pregnancy in multiple sclerosis. On this clone itself: Other DNA variants within this sample encode the same CDR3.

Deletions cut 0 bases from V and 1 base from J, with 7 bases between. CDR1 SEHNR and CDR2 FQNEAQ come from the germline V gene (reference sequence). This CDR3 is built from 14 residues. Using immunoSEQ multiplex PCR, the repertoire was profiled, and TCRdb retains in-frame clones only, with some absent. The sample has about 89,000 clones; 92% are singletons. The chain employs TRBV7-9 and TRBJ2-7; a possible D gene is TRBD1 (5 bases). Here the sequenced sample was peripheral blood, taken after pregnancy. The origin of this receptor is a female donor in good health, enrolled as a control in a pregnancy study. CDR3 amino acids: CASSLAGLSYEQYF. The CDR3, as DNA: TGTGCCAGCAGCTTAGCGGGGCTTTCCTACGAGCAGTACTTC.